These T cell receptor beta chains were read from a single sample in a study of blood T cell repertoires in COVID-19. The method was immunoSEQ multiplex PCR; TCRdb's version includes in-frame clones alone and lacks a portion of them. Found here are approximately 170,000 clones, around 86% of them singletons; the top ten hold around 3.5%. Material: peripheral blood. The receptors come from a man between 65 and 85 years old with acute or convalescent COVID-19. Each CDR3 is given with its conserved first and last residue. The D gene is left open where the match is weak. Clone size is not always given. Where it is, it says once, few, many or a class for expanded clones.

>.|TRBV19|TRBJ1-1|.
TGTGCCAGTAGTATCCCACAAGAGCTCAGGGAAGCTTTCTTT
CASSIPQELREAFF
>.|TRBV2|TRBJ1-3|few
TGTGCCAGCAGTGTATTAGTCAGGGGCCCGGTCGGAAACACCATATATTTT
CASSVLVRGPVGNTIYF
>TRBD1|TRBV27|TRBJ1-5|.
TGTGCCAGCAGTACTGGACAGGGGAGCAATCAGCCCCAGCATTTT
CASSTGQGSNQPQHF
>.|TRBV5-1|TRBJ1-1|few
TGCGCCAGCAGCTCGGCAGGGATTTGGGGGAACACTGAAGCTTTCTTT
CASSSAGIWGNTEAFF
>.|TRBV3-1/TRBV3-2|TRBJ1-3|.
TGTGCCAGCAGCCAAGTAGGGGCAAACACCATATATTTT
CASSQVGANTIYF
>TRBD1|TRBV28|TRBJ2-2|few
TGTGCCAGCAACCGGGACAGACAGATCACCGGGGAGCTGTTTTTT
CASNRDRQITGELFF
>.|TRBV3-1/TRBV3-2|TRBJ2-1|.
TGTGCCAGCAGCCAAGGTCTTTGGTTAGCAGGGTACGACAATGAGCAGTTCTTC
CASSQGLWLAGYDNEQFF
>.|TRBV5-8|TRBJ1-4|.
TGTGCCAGCAGCTTGGCCAAGGACACCCTCGCAACTAATGAAAAACTGTTTTTT
CASSLAKDTLATNEKLFF
>.|TRBV2|TRBJ1-1|.
TGTGCCAGCAGCCTGACAGTACAGAACACTGAAGCTTTCTTT
CASSLTVQNTEAFF
>TRBD1|TRBV7-9|TRBJ2-3|.
TGTGCCAGCAGTCCCGGGACAGGCTTCACAGATACGCAGTATTTT
CASSPGTGFTDTQYF
>TRBD1|TRBV6-5|TRBJ2-7|.
TGTGCCACCAGGGGGCCGAGCTCCTACGAGCAGTACTTC
CATRGPSSYEQYF
>.|TRBV10-2|TRBJ1-2|.
.
CASSSSRGAAGYTF
>.|TRBV30|TRBJ1-5|.
TGTGCCTGGAGTCTTGAAGCAAATCAGCCCCAGCATTTT
CAWSLEANQPQHF
>TRBD1|TRBV5-1|TRBJ2-7|.
TGCGCCAGCAGATTGGGACAGGGGAACGAGCAGTACTTC
CASRLGQGNEQYF
>.|TRBV7-2|TRBJ1-6|few
TGTGCCAGCAGCTTAAGTGGACAGTATAATTCACCCCTCCACTTT
CASSLSGQYNSPLHF
>TRBD1|TRBV5-4|TRBJ2-1|.
TGTGCCAGCGGGACAGGGTTAGGAGATGAGCAGTTCTTC
CASGTGLGDEQFF
>TRBD2|TRBV9|TRBJ2-2|.
TGTGCCAGCAGCTCTGGACTAGCGGGAGGTGTCGGCACCGGGGAGCTGTTTTTT
CASSSGLAGGVGTGELFF